Sequencing of this T cell receptor beta chain was carried out in a study of shared clonotypes between healthy human individuals. V gave up 1 base and J gave up 9 bases, with 8 bases separating them. The CDR3 is 12 residues long. Germline V gene lookup returns CDR1 PRHDT and CDR2 FYEKMQ (reference sequence). Every donor, a Caucasian adult, lived in Nashville, Tennessee. The deep-level immunoSEQ assay was used. Replicate PCRs run on unsorted PBMC used 300 ng DNA, which was about 28,000 T cell genomes. Sequencing used immunoSEQ multiplex PCR; TCRdb keeps in-frame clones, though not all of them. Here the sample spans about 450,000 clones, roughly 77% being singletons.

This sequence joins TRBV13 and TRBJ2-3; no firm D call. This TCR was sampled from a woman between 35 and 50 years old in good health. Some clones in this sample may be carry-over from other donors' samples. Sequences were obtained from PBMCs. CDR3 sequence: CASSLVSSTQYF. The DNA for the CDR3 is TGTGCCAGCAGCTTAGTATCCTCCACGCAGTATTTT.